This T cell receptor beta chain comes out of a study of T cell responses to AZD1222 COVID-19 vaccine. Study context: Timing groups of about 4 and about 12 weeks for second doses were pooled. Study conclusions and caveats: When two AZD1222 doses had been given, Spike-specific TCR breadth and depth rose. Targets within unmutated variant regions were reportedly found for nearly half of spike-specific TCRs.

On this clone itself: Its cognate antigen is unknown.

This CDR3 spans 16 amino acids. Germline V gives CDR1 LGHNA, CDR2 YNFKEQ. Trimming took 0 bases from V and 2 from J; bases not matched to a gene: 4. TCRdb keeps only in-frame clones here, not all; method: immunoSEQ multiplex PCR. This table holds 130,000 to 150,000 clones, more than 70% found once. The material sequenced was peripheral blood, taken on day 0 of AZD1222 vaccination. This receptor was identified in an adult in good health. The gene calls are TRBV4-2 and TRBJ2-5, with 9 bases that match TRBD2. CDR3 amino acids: CASSQDLAGIQETQYF. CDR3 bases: TGTGCCAGCAGCCAAGACCTAGCGGGGATTCAAGAGACCCAGTACTTC.